The clone carrying this TCR beta chain occurred many times. What it binds is not known. TCR cDNA received a 3' ligated oligonucleotide that carried a UMI. Cells were not sorted; total RNA input targeted about 1 to 1000 ng. This sample is part of a study of naive and memory T cell subsets. Study findings and constraints: This RNA-based method may be sensitive to activation-related transcript changes.

Ligated cDNA underwent four rounds of PCR with nested alpha and beta constant region primers and SP2. TCRdb independently ran MiXCR on the 5' RACE reads; one entry per CDR3 protein. The top ten hold under 25% of the sample, which has about 62,000 distinct CDR3 sequences, more than 6% seen once. The CDR3 is 12 residues long. V lost 2 bases and J 1 base, leaving 5 bases between the germline ends. Germline CDR1 and CDR2: DFQATT and SNEGSKA (reference sequence). This TCR was sampled from a female donor in good health. The chain employs TRBV20-1 and TRBJ1-1; D is unresolved. CDR3 coding DNA: TGCAGTGCTAGATACCGGAACACTGAAGCTTTCTTT. It codes for CSARYRNTEAFF.